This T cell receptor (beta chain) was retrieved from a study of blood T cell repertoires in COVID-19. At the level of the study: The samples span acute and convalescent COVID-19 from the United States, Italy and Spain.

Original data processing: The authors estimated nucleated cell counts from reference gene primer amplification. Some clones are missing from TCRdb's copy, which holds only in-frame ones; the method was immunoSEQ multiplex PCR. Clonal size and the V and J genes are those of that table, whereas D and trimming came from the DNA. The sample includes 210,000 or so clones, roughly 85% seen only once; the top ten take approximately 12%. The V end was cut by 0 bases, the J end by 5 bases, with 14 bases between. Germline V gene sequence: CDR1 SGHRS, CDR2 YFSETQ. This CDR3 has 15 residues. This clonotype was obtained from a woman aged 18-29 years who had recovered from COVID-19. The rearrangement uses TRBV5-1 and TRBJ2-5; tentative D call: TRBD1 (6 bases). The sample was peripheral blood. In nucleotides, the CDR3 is TGCGCCAGCAGCTTGGCCGAAGGGGGTGCCGAGACCCAGTACTTC. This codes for CASSLAEGGAETQYF.